This is a list of T cell receptor beta chains from one sample in a study of blood T cell repertoires in COVID-19. Sequencing used immunoSEQ multiplex PCR; TCRdb keeps in-frame clones, though not all of them. The sample has over 25,000 clones; about 88% are singletons. The specimen sequenced was peripheral blood. The source of these receptors is a human donor with active COVID-19. The donor label of this sample is uncertain. The CDR3 runs from the conserved cysteine through the conserved F or W. The D gene is left open where the match is weak. Some rows mark clone size as missing; the rest say once, few, many or name a class of expanded clone.

j_call v_call clone_size d_call cdr3_nt cdr3_aa
TRBJ1-3 TRBV3-1/TRBV3-2 . . TGTGCCAGCAGCCAAGAGACAGGCACTGGAAACACCATATATTTT CASSQETGTGNTIYF
TRBJ1-1 TRBV9 . . TGTGCCAGCAGCGTAGACATCGACCCTGGCGGGGACGGCTCCGACTTT CASSVDIDPGGDGSDF
TRBJ1-4 TRBV5-6 . . TGTGCCAGCAGCTTGGAAATATCGGGTGAAAAACTGTTTTTT CASSLEISGEKLFF
TRBJ2-7 TRBV6-2/TRBV6-3 once TRBD2 TGTGCCAGCAGTCCCGGGGGGGCTTTGGGGGAGCAGTACTTC CASSPGGALGEQYF
TRBJ1-1 TRBV11-2 . . TGTGCCAGCAGCCAAGGAGTTAACACTGAAGCTTTCTTT CASSQGVNTEAFF
TRBJ2-2 TRBV7-3 . . TGTGCCAGCAGCTTAAGGGGAGGTCCCGGGGAGCTGTTTTTT CASSLRGGPGELFF
TRBJ2-2 TRBV7-2 . . TGTGCCAGCAGCTCTCAAACAGGCGAGAACACCGGGGAGCTGTTTTTT CASSSQTGENTGELFF
TRBJ1-5 TRBV5-6 . . TGTGCCAGCAGCTTGGCAGGGTTTTCCAATCAGCCCCAGCATTTT CASSLAGFSNQPQHF
TRBJ1-1 TRBV10-3 . . TGTGCCATCACTTACCGACCGGGGGACACTGAAGCTTTCTTT CAITYRPGDTEAFF
TRBJ1-4 TRBV3-1/TRBV3-2 . . TGTGCCAGCAGCTCGTCGGGGGGAAAATCTGAAAAACTGTTTTTT CASSSSGGKSEKLFF
TRBJ1-1 TRBV5-4 . . TGTGCCAGCAGCTTAAGTTCGGTGAACACTGAAGCTTTCTTT CASSLSSVNTEAFF
TRBJ2-7 TRBV6-2/TRBV6-3 once TRBD2 TGTGCCAGCAGCCCATCTAGCGGGGGATTGTCGGAGGCCGAGCAGTACTTC CASSPSSGGLSEAEQYF
TRBJ2-5 TRBV9 . . TGTGCCAGCAGCGCACGGACTTCAGGAGTGCTAGCGTTAAGGGAGACCCAGTACTTC CASSARTSGVLALRETQYF
TRBJ2-1 TRBV5-1 few . TGCGCCAGCAGCATACGACAGGAGAACAATGAGCAGTTCTTC CASSIRQENNEQFF
TRBJ1-1 TRBV3-1/TRBV3-2 . . TGTGCCAGCAGCCTCGGGACAAGGAACACTGAAGCTTTCTTT CASSLGTRNTEAFF
TRBJ1-4 TRBV4-3 . TRBD1 TGCGCCAGCAGCCAAGCCAGTTTGGGGGCAGGGGGCGATGAAAAACTGTTTTTT CASSQASLGAGGDEKLFF
TRBJ1-3 TRBV1 . . TGCACCAGCTGCGAGACCGGGACAGCCCACTCTGGAAACACCATATATTTT CTSCETGTAHSGNTIYF
TRBJ1-1 TRBV14 . TRBD1 TGTGCCAGCAGCCCCCGCTCCGGACGATGGACAGGGGCATTGAACACTGAAGCTTTCTTT CASSPRSGRWTGALNTEAFF
TRBJ1-2 TRBV27 . TRBD1 TGTGCCAGCAGTCCAAGCCATGCCGTGACAGGGGCCCGTCACTATGGCTACACCTTC CASSPSHAVTGARHYGYTF
TRBJ1-6 TRBV18 . . TGTGCCAGCTCACCTGGCCTGACCTATAATTCACCCCTCCACTTT CASSPGLTYNSPLHF
TRBJ2-2 TRBV20-1 . . TGCAGTGCTAGTCCCGGGACTAACACCGGGGAGCTGTTTTTT CSASPGTNTGELFF
TRBJ2-7 TRBV2 . . TGTGCCAGCAGTCAGGTCTACGAGCAGTACTTC CASSQVYEQYF
TRBJ2-5 TRBV6-2/TRBV6-3 . . TGTGCCAGCAGTAACGGACACACCGTCCAAGAGACCCAGTACTTC CASSNGHTVQETQYF
TRBJ1-2 TRBV3-1/TRBV3-2 . . TGTGCCAGCAGCCAAGTATCGGGCGGGCCGGGTGGCTACACCTTC CASSQVSGGPGGYTF
TRBJ1-1 TRBV7-3 once . TGTGCCAGCAGTCTCAACGGAGCGGGTGAAGCTTTCTTT CASSLNGAGEAFF
TRBJ2-1 TRBV2 . TRBD2 TGTGCCAGCCTAGCGGGGACTTCCTACAATGAGCAGTTCTTC CASLAGTSYNEQFF
TRBJ2-7 TRBV7-8 . . TGTGCCAGCAGCTTAGGGGACACCTACGAGCAGTACTTC CASSLGDTYEQYF
TRBJ1-1 TRBV20-1 . . TGCAGTGCCAGCGTGAACACTGAAGCTTTCTTT CSASVNTEAFF
TRBJ2-2 TRBV4-3 . . TGCGCCAGCAGCCCCCTAGGGGGGGTCAACACCGGGGAGCTGTTTTTT CASSPLGGVNTGELFF
TRBJ2-7 TRBV7-8 once TRBD2 TGTGCCAGCAGACAACGTAGCGGGGCCCCGGGAGAGCAGTACTTC CASRQRSGAPGEQYF
TRBJ1-5 TRBV6-6 once TRBD1 TGTGCCAGCAGTTACGCTTCGGGGCAGGGGGAGCATTTT CASSYASGQGEHF
TRBJ2-3 TRBV11-1 . TRBD2 TGTGCCAGCAGTTCGACTAGCGGGGCGATAGATACGCAGTATTTT CASSSTSGAIDTQYF
TRBJ2-5 TRBV14 . TRBD1 TGTGCCAGCAGCCCTTGGAAACAGGGGTACGAAGAGACCCAGTACTTC CASSPWKQGYEETQYF
TRBJ2-3 TRBV5-1 . TRBD1 TGCGCCAGCAGCTTTTCAGGGGGAAGCACAGATACGCAGTATTTT CASSFSGGSTDTQYF
TRBJ2-5 TRBV18 . TRBD2 TGTGCCAGCCGCTTCAGCGGGGGGGCTTTTGAGACCCAGTACTTC CASRFSGGAFETQYF
TRBJ2-1 TRBV9 . . TGTGCCAGCAGCGTACGTAACAGCCTTACAGATTACAATGAGCAGTTCTTC CASSVRNSLTDYNEQFF
TRBJ1-4 TRBV7-8 few . TGTGCCAGCAGCTCTTTCCTCCGGGGTGGCGATGAAAAACTGTTTTTT CASSSFLRGGDEKLFF
TRBJ1-1 TRBV2 . . TGTGCCAGCAGTGAAATGATCCGGGTAGACGGAGGGGACACTGAAGCTTTCTTT CASSEMIRVDGGDTEAFF
TRBJ2-2 TRBV20-1 . . TGCAGTGCTAGTATCAACGGGGAGCTGTTTTTT CSASINGELFF
TRBJ2-7 TRBV5-1 few . TGCGCCAGCAGTTTCTTCGGTGAGAGCCTCTACGAGCAGTACTTC CASSFFGESLYEQYF
TRBJ2-7 TRBV12-3/TRBV12-4 . . TGTGCCAGCAGTTCCACAGGGTCCTACGAGCAGTACTTC CASSSTGSYEQYF
TRBJ2-1 TRBV4-3 . . TGCGCCAGCAGCCGCTCCATTTTTGGGGGGTCGCCCATCTACAATGAGCAGTTCTTC CASSRSIFGGSPIYNEQFF
TRBJ1-5 TRBV4-1 . . TGCGCCAGCAGCCAAGATATAGTTCAGCCCCAGCATTTT CASSQDIVQPQHF
TRBJ2-7 TRBV3-1/TRBV3-2 . TRBD2 TGTGCCAGCAGCCATGGGACTAGCGGCTACTACGAGCAGTACTTC CASSHGTSGYYEQYF
TRBJ1-1 TRBV6-5 . TRBD1 TGTGCCAGCACGGGACAGGGGTTGATGAACACTGAAGCTTTCTTT CASTGQGLMNTEAFF
TRBJ2-2 TRBV19 . . TGTGCCAGCAGCCTAGCGACGAACACCGGGGAGCTGTTTTTT CASSLATNTGELFF
TRBJ1-1 TRBV4-2 . . TGTGCCAGCAGCCAAGTGGCGGGGGATGAAGCTTTCTTT CASSQVAGDEAFF
TRBJ2-3 TRBV6-6 . TRBD1 TGTGCCAGCAGTTGGACAGGGTTTACAGATACGCAGTATTTT CASSWTGFTDTQYF
TRBJ2-2 TRBV5-1 . TRBD2 TGCGCCAGTTCGAGGCTAGCGGACACCGGGGAGCTGTTTTTT CASSRLADTGELFF
TRBJ2-5 TRBV19 . . TGTGCCAGTAGTATAGTCCTCGGGATTCCGCAGACCCAGTACTTC CASSIVLGIPQTQYF
TRBJ1-2 TRBV6-6 . . TGTGCCAGCAGCGCTCGAGCGAACTATGGCTACACCTTC CASSARANYGYTF
TRBJ2-2 TRBV19 . TRBD1 TGTGCCAGTAAGGACAGGGGGTCAACCGGGGAGCTGTTTTTT CASKDRGSTGELFF
TRBJ1-2 TRBV6-5 . . TGTGCCAGCAGTCCCGTGGTAGGGGCTTCAGGGGGCTACACCTTC CASSPVVGASGGYTF
TRBJ2-3 TRBV7-3 . . TGTGCCAGCAGCTCATCTGGGGGGATCGGAGATACGCAGTATTTT CASSSSGGIGDTQYF
TRBJ1-1 TRBV7-3 . . TGTGCCAGCAGCTACCTGGGGGCGGTGAACACTGAAGCTTTCTTT CASSYLGAVNTEAFF
TRBJ2-5 TRBV7-2 . . TGTGCCAGCAACATACCATTAGCGACGGGGGAGACCCAGTACTTC CASNIPLATGETQYF
TRBJ2-5 TRBV9 few . TGTGCCAGCAGCGTAGTAGGAGCGACGGGGACCCAGTACTTC CASSVVGATGTQYF
TRBJ2-7 TRBV19 . . TGTGCCAGTAGTGACGAGAGGATCGGGGAGCAGTACTTC CASSDERIGEQYF
TRBJ1-1 TRBV3-1/TRBV3-2 once . TGTGCCAGCAGCCAGGGCGTACCGGGATTTGAAGCTTTCTTT CASSQGVPGFEAFF
TRBJ2-3 TRBV5-6 . TRBD2 TGTGCCAGCAGCGGGGGGACTAGCGGGATGTTTTTGTGGGATACGCAGTATTTT CASSGGTSGMFLWDTQYF